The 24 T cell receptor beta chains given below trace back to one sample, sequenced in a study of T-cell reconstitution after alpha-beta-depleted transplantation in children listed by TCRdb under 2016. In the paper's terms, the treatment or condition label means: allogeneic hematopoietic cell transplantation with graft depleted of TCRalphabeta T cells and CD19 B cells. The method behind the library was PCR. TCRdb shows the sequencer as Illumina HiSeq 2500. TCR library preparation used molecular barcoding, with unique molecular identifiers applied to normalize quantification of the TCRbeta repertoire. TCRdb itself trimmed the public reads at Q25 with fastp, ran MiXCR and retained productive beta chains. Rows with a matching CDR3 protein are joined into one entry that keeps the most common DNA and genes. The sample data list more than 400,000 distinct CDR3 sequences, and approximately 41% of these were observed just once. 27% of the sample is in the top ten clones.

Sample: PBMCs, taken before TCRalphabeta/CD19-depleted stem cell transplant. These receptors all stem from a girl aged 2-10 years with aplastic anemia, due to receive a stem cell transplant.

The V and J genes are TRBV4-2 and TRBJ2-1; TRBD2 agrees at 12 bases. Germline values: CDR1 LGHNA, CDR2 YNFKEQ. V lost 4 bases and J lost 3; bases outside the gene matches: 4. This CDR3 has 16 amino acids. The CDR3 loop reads CASSPLAGGDYNEQFF. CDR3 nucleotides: TGTGCCAGCAGCCCGCTAGCGGGGGGGGACTACAATGAGCAGTTCTTC.

CDR3 residues: CASSVGQGGNSPLHF. In nucleotides, the CDR3 is TGTGCCAGCAGCGTAGGACAGGGAGGTAATTCACCCCTCCACTTT. The chain carries TRBV9 and TRBJ1-6; 7 bases agree with TRBD1. Germline V gives CDR1 SGDLS, CDR2 YYNGEE. The CDR3 covers 15 residues. Trimming cost V 0 bases and J 6 bases; bases outside gene matches: 3.

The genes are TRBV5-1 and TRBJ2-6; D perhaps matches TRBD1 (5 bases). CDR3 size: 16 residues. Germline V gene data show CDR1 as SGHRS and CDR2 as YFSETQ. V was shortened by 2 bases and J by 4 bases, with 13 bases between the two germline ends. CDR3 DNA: TGCGCCAGCAGCTTCAGGGCGATGGGCGGGGCCAACGTCCTGACTTTC. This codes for CASSFRAMGGANVLTF.

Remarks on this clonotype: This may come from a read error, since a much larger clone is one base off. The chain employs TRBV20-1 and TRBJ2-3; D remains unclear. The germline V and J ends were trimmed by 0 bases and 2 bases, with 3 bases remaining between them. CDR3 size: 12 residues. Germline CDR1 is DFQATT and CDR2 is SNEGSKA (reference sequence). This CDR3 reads CSARETTDTQYF. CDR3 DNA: TGCAGTGCTAGAGAGACCACAGATACGCAGTATTTT.

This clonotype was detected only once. The DNA for the CDR3 is TGCAGTGCTAGAGATCAGTCACAGGGAGGTGGCTACACCTTC. Its protein is CSARDQSQGGGYTF. V and J are TRBV20-1 and TRBJ1-2; D possibly corresponds to TRBD1 (6 bases). Trimming removed 0 bases at V and 7 bases at J, with 15 bases between. Germline-derived CDR1 and CDR2 are DFQATT and SNEGSKA (reference sequence). The CDR3 runs 14 residues.

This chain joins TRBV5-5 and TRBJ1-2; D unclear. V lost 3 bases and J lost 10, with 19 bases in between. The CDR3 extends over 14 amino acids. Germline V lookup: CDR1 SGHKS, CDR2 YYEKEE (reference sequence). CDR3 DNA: TGTGCCAGCAGCTCCTGGGGAGCCAAGGGAGCCTACACCTTC. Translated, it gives CASSSWGAKGAYTF.

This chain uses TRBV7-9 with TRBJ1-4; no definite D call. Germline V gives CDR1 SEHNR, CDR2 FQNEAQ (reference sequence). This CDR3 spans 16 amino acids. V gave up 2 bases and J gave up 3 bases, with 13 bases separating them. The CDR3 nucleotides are TGTGCCAGCAGCTTACCTATTGGACGGCCTAATGAAAAACTGTTTTTT. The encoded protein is CASSLPIGRPNEKLFF.

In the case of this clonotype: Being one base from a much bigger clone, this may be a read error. CDR3 coding DNA: TGCGCCAGCAGCCAAGAGGGGGCGCGTTACACAGATACGCAGCATTTT. It yields the protein CASSQEGARYTDTQHF. The chain uses TRBV4-3 and TRBJ2-3, with a weak D call TRBD1 (6 bases). The J call may not be correct, given that the DNA end is closer to TRBJ1-5. This CDR3 contains 16 residues. Germline V gives CDR1 LGHNA, CDR2 YSLEER.

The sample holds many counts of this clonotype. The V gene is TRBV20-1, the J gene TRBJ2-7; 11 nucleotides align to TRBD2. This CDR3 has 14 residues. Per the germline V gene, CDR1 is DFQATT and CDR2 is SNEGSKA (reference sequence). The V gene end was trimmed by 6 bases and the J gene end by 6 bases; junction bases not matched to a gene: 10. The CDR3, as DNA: TGCAGTGCGGCCTTTAGCGGGAGGGTCGTCGAGCAGTACTTC. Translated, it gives CSAAFSGRVVEQYF.

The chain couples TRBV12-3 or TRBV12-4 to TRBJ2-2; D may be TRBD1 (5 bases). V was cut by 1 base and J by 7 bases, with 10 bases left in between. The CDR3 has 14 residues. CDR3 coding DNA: TGTGCCAGCAGTTTAGAGACAGTCGGCGGGGAGCTGTTTTTT. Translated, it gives CASSLETVGGELFF.

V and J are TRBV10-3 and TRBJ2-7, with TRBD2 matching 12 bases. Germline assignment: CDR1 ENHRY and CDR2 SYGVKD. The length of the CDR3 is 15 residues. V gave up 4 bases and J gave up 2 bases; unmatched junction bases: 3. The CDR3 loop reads CAISATSGRPYEQYF. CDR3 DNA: TGTGCCATCAGTGCAACTAGCGGGAGGCCCTACGAGCAGTACTTC.

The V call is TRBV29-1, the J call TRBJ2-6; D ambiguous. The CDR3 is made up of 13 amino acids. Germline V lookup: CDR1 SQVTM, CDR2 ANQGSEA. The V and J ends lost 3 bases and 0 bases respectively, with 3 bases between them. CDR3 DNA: TGCAGCGTTGACTCCTCTGGGGCCAACGTCCTGACTTTC. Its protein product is CSVDSSGANVLTF.

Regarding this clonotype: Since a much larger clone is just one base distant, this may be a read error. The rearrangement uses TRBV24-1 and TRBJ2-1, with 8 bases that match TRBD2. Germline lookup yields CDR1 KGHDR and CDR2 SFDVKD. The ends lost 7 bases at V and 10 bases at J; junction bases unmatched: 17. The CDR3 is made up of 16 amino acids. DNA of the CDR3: TGTGCCACCAGAGATCCGCCGGGACTAGAGGCCCCGGAGCAGTTCTTC. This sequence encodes CATRDPPGLEAPEQFF.

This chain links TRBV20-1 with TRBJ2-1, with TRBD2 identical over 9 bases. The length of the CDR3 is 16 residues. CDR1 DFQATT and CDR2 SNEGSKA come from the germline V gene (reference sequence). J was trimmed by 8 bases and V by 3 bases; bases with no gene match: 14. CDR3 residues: CSASEAGGPWGDEQFF. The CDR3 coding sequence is TGCAGTGCTAGTGAGGCGGGAGGGCCGTGGGGGGATGAGCAGTTCTTC.

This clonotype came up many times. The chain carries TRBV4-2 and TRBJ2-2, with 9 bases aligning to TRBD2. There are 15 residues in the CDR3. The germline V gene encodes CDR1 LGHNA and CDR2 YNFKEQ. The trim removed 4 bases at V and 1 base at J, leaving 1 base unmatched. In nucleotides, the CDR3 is TGTGCCAGCAGCCCGACTAGCGGGAACACCGGGGAGCTGTTTTTT. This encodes CASSPTSGNTGELFF.

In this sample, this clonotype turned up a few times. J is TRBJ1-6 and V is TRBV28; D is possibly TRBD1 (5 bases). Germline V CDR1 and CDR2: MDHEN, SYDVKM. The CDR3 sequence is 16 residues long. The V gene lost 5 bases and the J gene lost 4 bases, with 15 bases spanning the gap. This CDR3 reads CASSSRGRLYNSPLHF. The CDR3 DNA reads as TGTGCCAGCAGTAGTAGGGGACGGCTTTATAATTCACCCCTCCACTTT. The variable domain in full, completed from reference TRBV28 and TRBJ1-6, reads DVKVTQSSRYLVKRTGEKVFLECVQDMDHENMFWYRQDPGLGLRLIYFSYDVKMKEKGDIPEGYSVSREKKERFSLILESASTNQTSMYLCASSSRGRLYNSPLHFGNGTRLTVT.

As DNA, the CDR3 is TGTGCCAGCAGCCCTGGGGGCCACCTCGAAGCTTTCTTT. Translation gives CASSPGGHLEAFF. This chain uses TRBV7-1 with TRBJ1-1, with a weak D call TRBD1 (6 bases). TRBV7-1 is flagged as an ORF with uncertain function. The CDR3 is 13 amino acids. V lost 5 bases to trimming and J lost 8 bases, with 15 bases between them.

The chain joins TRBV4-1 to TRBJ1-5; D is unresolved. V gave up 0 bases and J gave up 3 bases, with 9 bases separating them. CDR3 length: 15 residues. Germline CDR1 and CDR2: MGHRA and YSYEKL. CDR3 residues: CASSQELGVNQPQHF. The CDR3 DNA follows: TGCGCCAGCAGCCAAGAGCTTGGGGTCAATCAGCCCCAGCATTTT.

Here the CDR3 reads CASSEPGPHEQFF. The CDR3, as DNA: TGTGCCAGCAGTGAACCAGGGCCTCATGAGCAGTTCTTC. The V and J genes are TRBV25-1 and TRBJ2-1; D is possibly TRBD1 (5 bases). Trimming stripped 2 bases from V and 8 bases from J, with 10 bases between. Germline CDR1 and CDR2: MGHDK and SYGVNS. The CDR3 contains 13 residues.

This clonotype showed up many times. In nucleotides, the CDR3 is TGCAGTGCTAGAGTAGCGGGAGTGGAGAATGAGCAGTTCTTC. Translating gives CSARVAGVENEQFF. This chain links TRBV20-1 with TRBJ2-1; TRBD2 matches at 9 bases. Germline V CDR1 and CDR2: DFQATT, SNEGSKA (reference sequence). V shed 1 base, J shed 7 bases, and the junction held 5 bases outside the gene matches. The CDR3 contains 14 residues.

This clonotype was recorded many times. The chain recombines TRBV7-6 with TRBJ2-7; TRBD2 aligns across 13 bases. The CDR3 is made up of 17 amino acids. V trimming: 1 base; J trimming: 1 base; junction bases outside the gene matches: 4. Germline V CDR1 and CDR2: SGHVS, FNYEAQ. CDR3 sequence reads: CASSLVGGLAGSYEQYF. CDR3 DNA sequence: TGTGCCAGCAGCTTAGTCGGGGGACTAGCGGGGTCCTACGAGCAGTACTTC.

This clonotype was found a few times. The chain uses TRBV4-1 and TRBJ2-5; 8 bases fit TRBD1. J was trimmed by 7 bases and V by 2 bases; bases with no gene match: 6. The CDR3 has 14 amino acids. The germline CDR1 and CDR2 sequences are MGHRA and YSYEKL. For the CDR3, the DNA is TGCGCCAGCAGCCAACCAACAGGGGGGAGGACCCAGTACTTC. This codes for CASSQPTGGRTQYF.

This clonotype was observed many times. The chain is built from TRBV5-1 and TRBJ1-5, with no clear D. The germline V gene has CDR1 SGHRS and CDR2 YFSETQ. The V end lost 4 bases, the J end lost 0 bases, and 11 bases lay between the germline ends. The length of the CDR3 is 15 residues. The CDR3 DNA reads TGCGCCAGCAGCCCTTTCGGGGATAGCAATCAGCCCCAGCATTTT. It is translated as CASSPFGDSNQPQHF.

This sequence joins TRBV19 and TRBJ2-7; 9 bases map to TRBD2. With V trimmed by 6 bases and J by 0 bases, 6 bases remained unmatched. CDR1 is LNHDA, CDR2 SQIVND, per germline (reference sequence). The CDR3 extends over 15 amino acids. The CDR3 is CASRDLAGSSYEQYF. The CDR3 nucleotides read TGTGCCAGTAGGGATCTAGCGGGAAGCTCCTACGAGCAGTACTTC.